The T cell receptor (beta chain) under discussion was sequenced for a study of beta chain features in type 1 diabetes. The study's findings and limits: Cells carrying high TCR expression could end up over-represented when cDNA is sequenced. Type 1 diabetes patients had TCRB CDR3s that were shorter (moderately but significantly so) in all four CD4+ subsets.

The study reverse transcribed the entire isolated RNA, so it sequenced expressed TCRB transcripts. This table comes from immunoSEQ multiplex PCR, and its TCRdb copy is limited to in-frame clones, with some not included. Counted here are about 150,000 clones, more than 9% occurring once; the ten biggest clones make up around 1.2%. On average, the one heparinised blood draw given by each donor was around 110 mL. Sort purity for all populations was recorded as exceeding 98%. CDR3 length equals 15 residues. V shed 2 bases and J 8 bases; nucleotides not matched to a gene: 6. CDR1 is SGHDN, CDR2 FVKESK, per germline. This clone was seen a few times. Antigen unknown.

This sequence was found in a man aged 18 to 29 in good health. The sequencing input was naive CD4+ T cells from blood. The chain combines TRBV14 with TRBJ1-4; 9 bases are a match to TRBD1. CDR3 coding DNA: TGTGCCAGCAGCCAACCGGGACAGGGTCTCGAAAAACTGTTTTTT. Encoded protein: CASSQPGQGLEKLFF.